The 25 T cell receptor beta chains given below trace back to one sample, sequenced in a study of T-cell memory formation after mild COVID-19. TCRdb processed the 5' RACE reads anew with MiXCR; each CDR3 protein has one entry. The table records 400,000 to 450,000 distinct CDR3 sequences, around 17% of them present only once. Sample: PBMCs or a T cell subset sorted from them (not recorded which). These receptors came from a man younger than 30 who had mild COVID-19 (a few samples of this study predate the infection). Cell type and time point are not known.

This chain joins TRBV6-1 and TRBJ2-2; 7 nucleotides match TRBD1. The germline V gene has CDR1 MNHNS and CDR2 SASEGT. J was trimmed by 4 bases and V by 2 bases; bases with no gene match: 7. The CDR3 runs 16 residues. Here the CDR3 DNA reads TGTGCCAGCAGTGAAAATCCGGGACAGCTCACCGGGGAGCTGTTTTTT. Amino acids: CASSENPGQLTGELFF.

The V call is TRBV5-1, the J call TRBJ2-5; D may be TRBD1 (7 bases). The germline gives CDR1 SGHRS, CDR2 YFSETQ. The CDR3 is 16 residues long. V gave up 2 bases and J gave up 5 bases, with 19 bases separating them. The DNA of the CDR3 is TGCGCCAGCAGCTTCATTGGAGGGGGCTTCGGCGAGACCCAGTACTTC. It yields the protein CASSFIGGGFGETQYF.

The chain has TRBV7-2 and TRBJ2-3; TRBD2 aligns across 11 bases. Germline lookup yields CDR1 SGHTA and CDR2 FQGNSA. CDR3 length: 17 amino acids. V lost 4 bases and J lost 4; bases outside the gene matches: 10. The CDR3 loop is CASSYRASGGSPDTQYF. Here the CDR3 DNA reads TGTGCCAGCAGCTACCGGGCTAGCGGGGGGTCTCCAGATACGCAGTATTTT.

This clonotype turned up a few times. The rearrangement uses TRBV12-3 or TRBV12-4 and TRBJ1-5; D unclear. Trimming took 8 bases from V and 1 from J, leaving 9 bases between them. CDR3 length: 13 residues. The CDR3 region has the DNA TGTGCCAGCTCCACCCCGAGCAATCAGCCCCAGCATTTT. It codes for CASSTPSNQPQHF.

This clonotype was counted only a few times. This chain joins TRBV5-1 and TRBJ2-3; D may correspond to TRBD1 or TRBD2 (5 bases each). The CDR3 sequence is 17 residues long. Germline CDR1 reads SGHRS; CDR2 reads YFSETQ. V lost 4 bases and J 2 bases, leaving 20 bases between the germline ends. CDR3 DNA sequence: TGCGCCAGCAGCGTATACCCCCCGGGGCTCGCCACAGATACGCAGTATTTT. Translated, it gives CASSVYPPGLATDTQYF.

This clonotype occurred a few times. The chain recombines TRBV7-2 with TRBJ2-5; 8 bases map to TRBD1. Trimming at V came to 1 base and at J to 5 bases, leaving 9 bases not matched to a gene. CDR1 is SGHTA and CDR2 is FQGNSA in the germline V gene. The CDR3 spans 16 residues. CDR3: CASSLGWTGHGETQYF. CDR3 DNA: TGTGCCAGCAGCTTAGGGTGGACAGGGCATGGGGAGACCCAGTACTTC.

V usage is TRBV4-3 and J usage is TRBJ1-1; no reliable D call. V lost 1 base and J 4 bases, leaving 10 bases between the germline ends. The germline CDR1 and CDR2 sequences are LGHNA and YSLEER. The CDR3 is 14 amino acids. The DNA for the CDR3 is TGCGCCAGCAGCCAAGTCGGGGTGGGCACTGAAGCTTTCTTT. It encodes CASSQVGVGTEAFF.

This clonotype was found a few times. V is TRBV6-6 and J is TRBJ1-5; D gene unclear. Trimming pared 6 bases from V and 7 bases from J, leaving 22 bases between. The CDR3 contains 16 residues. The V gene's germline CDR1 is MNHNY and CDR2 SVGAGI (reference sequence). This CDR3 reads CASSRISSPGRQPQHF. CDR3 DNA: TGTGCCAGCAGCCGAATCTCCAGTCCCGGGCGGCAGCCCCAGCATTTT.

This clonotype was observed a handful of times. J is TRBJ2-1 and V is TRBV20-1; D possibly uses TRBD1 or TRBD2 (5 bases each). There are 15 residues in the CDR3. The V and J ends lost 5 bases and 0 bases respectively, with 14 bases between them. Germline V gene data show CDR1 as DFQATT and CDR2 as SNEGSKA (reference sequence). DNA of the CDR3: TGCAGTGCTCCGGGACCCCCCGGCTCCTACAATGAGCAGTTCTTC. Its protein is CSAPGPPGSYNEQFF.

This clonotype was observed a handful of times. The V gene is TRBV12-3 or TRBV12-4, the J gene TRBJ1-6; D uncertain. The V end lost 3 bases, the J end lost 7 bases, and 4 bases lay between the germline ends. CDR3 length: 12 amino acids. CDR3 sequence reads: CASSFKNSPLHF. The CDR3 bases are TGTGCCAGCAGTTTTAAAAATTCACCCCTCCACTTT.

The CDR3 here is CASSFMSHEQYF. The CDR3 bases are TGTGCCAGCAGTTTTATGTCCCACGAGCAGTACTTC. V and J are TRBV12-3 or TRBV12-4 and TRBJ2-7; D is ambiguous. Trimming took off 3 bases at V and 5 bases at J, with 8 bases between the two ends. CDR3 size: 12 residues.

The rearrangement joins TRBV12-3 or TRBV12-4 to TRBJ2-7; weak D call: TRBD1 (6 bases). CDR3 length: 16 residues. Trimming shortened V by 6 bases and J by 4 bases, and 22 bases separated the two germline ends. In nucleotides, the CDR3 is TGTGCCAGCAGATGGGGGACATACGCCCTCGGGTACGAGCAGTACTTC. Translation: CASRWGTYALGYEQYF.

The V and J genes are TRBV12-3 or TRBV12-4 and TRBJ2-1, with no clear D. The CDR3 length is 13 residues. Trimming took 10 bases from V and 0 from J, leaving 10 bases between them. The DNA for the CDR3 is TGTGCCACCTGCCCGGGCTCCTACAATGAGCAGTTCTTC. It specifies CATCPGSYNEQFF.

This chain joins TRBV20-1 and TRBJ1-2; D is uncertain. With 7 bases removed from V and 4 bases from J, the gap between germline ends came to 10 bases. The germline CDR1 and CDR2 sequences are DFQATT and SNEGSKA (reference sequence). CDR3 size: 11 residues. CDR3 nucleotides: TGCAGTGGCCGATCGGGCTATGGCTACACCTTC. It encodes CSGRSGYGYTF.

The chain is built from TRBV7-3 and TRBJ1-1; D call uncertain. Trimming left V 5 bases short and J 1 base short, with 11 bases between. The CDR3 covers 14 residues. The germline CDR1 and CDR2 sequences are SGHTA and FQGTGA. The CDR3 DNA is TGTGCCAGCAGCCCCTCAGCAGAGAACACTGAAGCTTTCTTT. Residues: CASSPSAENTEAFF.

Here the CDR3 DNA reads TGTGCCAGCAGTGACAGGGCCTACTACAATGAGCAGTTCTTC. Amino acid sequence: CASSDRAYYNEQFF. This chain links TRBV7-9 with TRBJ2-1, with 7 bases fitting TRBD1. CDR3 length: 14 amino acids. Germline trimming cut 6 bases from V and 3 bases from J; bases unmatched to any gene: 5. Germline CDR1 reads SEHNR; CDR2 reads FQNEAQ (reference sequence).

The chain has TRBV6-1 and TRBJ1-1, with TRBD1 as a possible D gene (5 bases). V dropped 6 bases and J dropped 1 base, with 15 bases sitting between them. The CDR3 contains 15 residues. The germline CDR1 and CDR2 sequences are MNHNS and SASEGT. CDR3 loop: CASSPDRAPNTEAFF. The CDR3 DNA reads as TGTGCCAGCAGCCCAGACAGAGCTCCGAACACTGAAGCTTTCTTT.

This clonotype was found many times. The CDR3 sequence is CASSPDRSGVNYGYTF. The CDR3 DNA reads TGCGCCAGCAGCCCCGATAGGTCAGGGGTAAACTATGGCTACACCTTC. This sequence joins TRBV5-1 and TRBJ1-2; the D gene is possibly TRBD1 (6 bases). V was cut by 4 bases and J by 2 bases, with 18 bases left in between. The CDR3 extends over 16 amino acids. CDR1 SGHRS and CDR2 YFSETQ come from the germline V gene.

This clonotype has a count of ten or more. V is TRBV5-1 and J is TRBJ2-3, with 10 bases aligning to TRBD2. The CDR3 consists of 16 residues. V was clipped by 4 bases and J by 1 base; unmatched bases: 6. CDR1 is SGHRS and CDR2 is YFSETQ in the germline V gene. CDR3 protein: CASSPSTSGGTDTQYF. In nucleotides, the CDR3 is TGCGCCAGCAGCCCCTCAACTAGCGGGGGCACAGATACGCAGTATTTT. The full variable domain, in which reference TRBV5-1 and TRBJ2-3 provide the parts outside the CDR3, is KAGVTQTPRYLIKTRGQQVTLSCSPISGHRSVSWYQQTPGQGLQFLFEYFSETQRNKGNFPGRFSGRQFSNSRSEMNVSTLELGDSALYLCASSPSTSGGTDTQYFGPGTRLTVL.

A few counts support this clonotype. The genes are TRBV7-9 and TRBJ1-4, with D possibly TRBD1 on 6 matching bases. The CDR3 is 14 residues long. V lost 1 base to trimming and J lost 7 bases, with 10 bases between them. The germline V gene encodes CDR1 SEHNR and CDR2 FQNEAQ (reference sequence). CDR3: CASSLGQDREKLFF. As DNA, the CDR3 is TGTGCCAGCAGCTTAGGACAGGACCGTGAAAAACTGTTTTTT.

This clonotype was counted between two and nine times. The CDR3 here is CASSLDASPSSKPFF. The CDR3, as DNA: TGTGCCAGCAGTTTGGACGCTTCCCCTTCCTCGAAACCTTTCTTT. V and J are TRBV6-6 and TRBJ1-1; D not resolved. V was pared by 4 bases and J by 12 bases, with 24 bases between. From germline, CDR1 is MNHNY and CDR2 SVGAGI (reference sequence). This CDR3 contains 15 residues.

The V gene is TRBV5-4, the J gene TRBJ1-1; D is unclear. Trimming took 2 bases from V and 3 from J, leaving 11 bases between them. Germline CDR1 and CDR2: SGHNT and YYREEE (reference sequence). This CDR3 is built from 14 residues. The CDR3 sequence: CASSLTPEYTEAFF. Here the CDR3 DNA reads TGTGCCAGCAGCTTAACCCCAGAGTACACTGAAGCTTTCTTT.

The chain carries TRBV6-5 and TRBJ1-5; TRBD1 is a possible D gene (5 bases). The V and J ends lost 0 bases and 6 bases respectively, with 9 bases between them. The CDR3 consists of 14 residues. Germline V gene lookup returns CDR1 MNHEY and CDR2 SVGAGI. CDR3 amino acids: CASSYSMTVQPQHF. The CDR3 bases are TGTGCCAGCAGTTACTCAATGACAGTTCAGCCCCAGCATTTT.

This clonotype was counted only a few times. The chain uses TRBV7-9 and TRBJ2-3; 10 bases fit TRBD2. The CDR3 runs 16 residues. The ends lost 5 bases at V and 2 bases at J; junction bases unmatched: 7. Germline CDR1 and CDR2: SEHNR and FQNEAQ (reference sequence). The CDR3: CASSEGLAGATDTQYF. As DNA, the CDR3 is TGTGCCAGCAGCGAGGGGCTAGCGGGGGCCACAGATACGCAGTATTTT. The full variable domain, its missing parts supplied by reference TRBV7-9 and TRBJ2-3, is DTGVSQNPRHKITKRGQNVTFRCDPISEHNRLYWYRQTLGQGPEFLTYFQNEAQLEKSRLLSDRFSAERPKGSFSTLEIQRTEQGDSAMYLCASSEGLAGATDTQYFGPGTRLTVL.

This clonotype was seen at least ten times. The CDR3, as DNA: TGTGCCAGCAGTCCCCAATCGGGGCACGATGGCTACACCTTC. Its protein product is CASSPQSGHDGYTF. This rearrangement joins TRBV12-3 or TRBV12-4 to TRBJ1-2, with D tentatively TRBD1 (5 bases). V lost 5 bases to trimming and J lost 6 bases, with 16 bases between them. This CDR3 is 14 amino acids long.